This entry lists 3 T cell receptor beta chains sequenced from one sample in a study of T cells in Graves' hyperthyroidism and ophthalmopathy. RNA transcripts were the template for amplifying TCR beta CDR3 regions. First-round RT-PCR with HTBI primers amplified the TCR CDR3 region. Via MiXCR, TCRdb re-called the multiplex PCR reads, giving one row per CDR3 protein. The repertoire has hundreds of thousands of distinct CDR3 sequences, 16% of them found once; the top ten carry 15% to 20%. The source material was blood. The receptors here all came from a young woman with Graves' hyperthyroidism.

This clonotype was seen more than once but under ten times. The V call is TRBV20-1, the J call TRBJ2-7, with D possibly being TRBD2 (6 bases). Trimming stripped 6 bases from V and 2 bases from J, with 23 bases between. CDR1 is DFQATT, CDR2 SNEGSKA, per germline (reference sequence). The CDR3 contains 16 residues. DNA for the CDR3: TGCAGTGCCCCTAGGATGGGCCACACTAGCCCCTACGAGCAGTACTTC. Its translation: CSAPRMGHTSPYEQYF.

This clonotype was found many times. The chain is built from TRBV29-1 and TRBJ1-2, with D maybe TRBD1 (5 bases). Trimming took off 3 bases at V and 0 bases at J, with 5 bases between the two ends. Germline CDR1 SQVTM, CDR2 ANQGSEA. This CDR3 has 12 amino acids. Written as DNA, the CDR3 is TGCAGCGTTGAGACAGCTAACTATGGCTACACCTTC. Its translation: CSVETANYGYTF.

This clonotype showed up many times. J is TRBJ2-1 and V is TRBV7-8; 11 bases line up with TRBD2. Per the germline V gene, CDR1 is SGHVS and CDR2 is FQNEAQ. The J segment lost 8 bases and the V segment lost 5 bases, leaving 5 bases of the junction unmatched. The length of the CDR3 is 14 residues. This chain's CDR3 is CASSQGLAEHEQFF. CDR3 nucleotide sequence: TGTGCCAGCAGCCAGGGACTAGCGGAGCATGAGCAGTTCTTC.